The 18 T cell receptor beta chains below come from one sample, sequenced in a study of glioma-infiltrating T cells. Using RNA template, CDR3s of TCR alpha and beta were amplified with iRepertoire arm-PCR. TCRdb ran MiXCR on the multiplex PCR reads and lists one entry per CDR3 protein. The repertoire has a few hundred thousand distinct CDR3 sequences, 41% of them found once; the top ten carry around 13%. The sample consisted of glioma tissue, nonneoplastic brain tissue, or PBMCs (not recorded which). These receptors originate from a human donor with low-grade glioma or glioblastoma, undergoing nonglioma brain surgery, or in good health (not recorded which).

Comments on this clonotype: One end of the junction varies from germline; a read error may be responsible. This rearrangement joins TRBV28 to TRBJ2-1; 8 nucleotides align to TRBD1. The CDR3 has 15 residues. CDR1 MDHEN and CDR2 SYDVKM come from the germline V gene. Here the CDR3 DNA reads TGTGCCAGCAGGCCAGACAGGGGCGAAAGCAATAAGCAGTTCTTC. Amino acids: CASRPDRGESNKQFF.

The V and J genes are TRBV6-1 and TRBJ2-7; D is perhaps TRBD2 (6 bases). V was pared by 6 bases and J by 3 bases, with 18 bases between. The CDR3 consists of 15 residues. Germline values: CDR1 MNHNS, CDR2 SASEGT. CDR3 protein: CASSSKPGGIYEQYF. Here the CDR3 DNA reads TGTGCCAGCAGCTCAAAACCCGGGGGAATCTACGAGCAGTACTTC.

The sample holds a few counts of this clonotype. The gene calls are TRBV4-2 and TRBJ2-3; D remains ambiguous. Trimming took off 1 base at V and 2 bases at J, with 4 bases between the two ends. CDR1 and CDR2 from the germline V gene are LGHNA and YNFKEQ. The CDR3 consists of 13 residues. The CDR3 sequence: CASSQGSTDTQYF. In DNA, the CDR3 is TGTGCCAGCAGCCAAGGGTCCACAGATACGCAGTATTTT.

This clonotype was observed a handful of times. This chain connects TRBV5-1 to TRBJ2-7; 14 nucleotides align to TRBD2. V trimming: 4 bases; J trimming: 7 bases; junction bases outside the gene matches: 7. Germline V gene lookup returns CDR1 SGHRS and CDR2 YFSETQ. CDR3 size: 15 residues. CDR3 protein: CASSEGLAGVEEQYF. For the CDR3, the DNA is TGCGCCAGCAGCGAGGGACTAGCGGGAGTTGAAGAGCAGTACTTC.

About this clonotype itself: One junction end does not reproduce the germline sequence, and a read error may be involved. The CDR3 reads CTSSQAGQPMDTEAFF. Written as DNA, the CDR3 is TGTACCAGCAGCCAAGCAGGACAGCCTATGGACACTGAAGCTTTCTTT. The chain links TRBV4-2 to TRBJ1-1; possible D gene TRBD1, 6 bases. Germline V gives CDR1 LGHNA, CDR2 YNFKEQ. The CDR3 length is 16 residues.

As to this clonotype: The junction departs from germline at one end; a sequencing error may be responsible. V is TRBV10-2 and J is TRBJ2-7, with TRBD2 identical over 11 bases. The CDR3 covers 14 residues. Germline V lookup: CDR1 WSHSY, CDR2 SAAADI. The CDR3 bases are TGTGCCACCTCGACTAGCGGGGCACCCTACGAGCAGTACTTC. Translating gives CATSTSGAPYEQYF.

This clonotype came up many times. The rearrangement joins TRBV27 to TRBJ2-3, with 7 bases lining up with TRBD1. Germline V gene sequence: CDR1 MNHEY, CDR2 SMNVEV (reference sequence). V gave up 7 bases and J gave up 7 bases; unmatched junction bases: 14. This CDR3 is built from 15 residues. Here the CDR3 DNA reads TGTGCCAGCACGACACCGGGACAGTGGAGCCATACGCAGTATTTT. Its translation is CASTTPGQWSHTQYF.

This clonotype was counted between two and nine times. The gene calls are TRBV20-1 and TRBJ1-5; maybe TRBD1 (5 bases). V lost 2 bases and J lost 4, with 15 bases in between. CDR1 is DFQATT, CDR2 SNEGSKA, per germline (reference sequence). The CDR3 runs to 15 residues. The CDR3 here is CSARYRPGRNQPQHF. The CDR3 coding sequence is TGCAGTGCTAGATACCGTCCAGGGAGGAATCAGCCCCAGCATTTT.

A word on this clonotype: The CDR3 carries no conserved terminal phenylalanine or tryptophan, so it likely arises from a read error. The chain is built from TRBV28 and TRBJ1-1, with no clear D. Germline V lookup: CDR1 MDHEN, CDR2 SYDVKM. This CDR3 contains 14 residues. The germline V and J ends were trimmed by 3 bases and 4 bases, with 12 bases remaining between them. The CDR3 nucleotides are TGTGCCAGCAGTTTTCGGGTGGCAGGCACTGAAGCTTTCTGT. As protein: CASSFRVAGTEAFC.

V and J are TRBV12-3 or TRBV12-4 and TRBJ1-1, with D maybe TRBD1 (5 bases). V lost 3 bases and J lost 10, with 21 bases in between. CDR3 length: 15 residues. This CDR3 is CASSLSYGAGDGAFF. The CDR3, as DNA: TGTGCCAGCAGTTTGAGTTACGGGGCGGGTGATGGAGCTTTCTTT.

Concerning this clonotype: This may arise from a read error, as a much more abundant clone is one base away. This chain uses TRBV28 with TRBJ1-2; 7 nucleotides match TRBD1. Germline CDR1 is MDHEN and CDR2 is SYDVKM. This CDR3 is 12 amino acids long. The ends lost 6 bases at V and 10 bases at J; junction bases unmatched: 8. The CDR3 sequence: CASRLGRGFYTF. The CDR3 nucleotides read TGTGCCAGCAGACTAGGCAGGGGGTTCTACACCTTC.

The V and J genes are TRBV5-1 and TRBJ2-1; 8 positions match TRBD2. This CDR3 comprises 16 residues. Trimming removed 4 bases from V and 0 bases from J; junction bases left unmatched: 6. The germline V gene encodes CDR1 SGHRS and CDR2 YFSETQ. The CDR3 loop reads CASSPEAGVSYNEQFF. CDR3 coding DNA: TGCGCCAGCAGCCCAGAAGCGGGAGTCTCCTACAATGAGCAGTTCTTC.

The CDR3 sequence: CASSLHRDSGFETQYF. In DNA, the CDR3 is TGTGCCAGCAGCTTACACCGGGACAGCGGCTTTGAGACCCAGTACTTC. The J gene is TRBJ2-5, the V gene TRBV7-2; TRBD1 matches at 7 bases. The ends lost 2 bases at V and 5 bases at J; junction bases unmatched: 11. CDR1 and CDR2 (germline): SGHTA, FQGNSA. CDR3 length equals 16 residues.

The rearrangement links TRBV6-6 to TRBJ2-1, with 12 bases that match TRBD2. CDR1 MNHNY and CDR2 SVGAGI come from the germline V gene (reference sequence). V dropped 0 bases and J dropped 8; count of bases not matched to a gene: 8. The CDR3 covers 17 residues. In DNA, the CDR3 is TGTGCCAGCAGTTACTCGAAGGGACTAGCGGGCAGGGATGAGCAGTTCTTC. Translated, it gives CASSYSKGLAGRDEQFF.

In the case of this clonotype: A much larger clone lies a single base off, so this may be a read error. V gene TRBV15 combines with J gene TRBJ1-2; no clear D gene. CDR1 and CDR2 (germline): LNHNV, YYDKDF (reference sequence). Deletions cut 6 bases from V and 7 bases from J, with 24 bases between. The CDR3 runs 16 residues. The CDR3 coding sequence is TGTGCCACCAGTCTAGATCCTTGGACGGCCTACGGTGGCTACACCTTC. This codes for CATSLDPWTAYGGYTF.

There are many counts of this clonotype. The CDR3 protein is CASRDGTGNYGYTF. The CDR3 DNA reads as TGTGCCAGCAGAGACGGGACAGGGAACTATGGCTACACCTTC. The V gene is TRBV6-2 or TRBV6-3, the J gene TRBJ1-2; 9 positions agree with TRBD1. Per germline, CDR1 MNHEY and CDR2 SVGEGT. The CDR3 consists of 14 residues. The J segment lost 2 bases and the V segment lost 6 bases, leaving 4 bases of the junction unmatched.

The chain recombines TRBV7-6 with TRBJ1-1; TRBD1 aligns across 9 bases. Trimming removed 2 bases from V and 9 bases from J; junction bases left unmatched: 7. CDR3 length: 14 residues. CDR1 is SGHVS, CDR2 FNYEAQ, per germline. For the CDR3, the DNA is TGTGCCAGCAGCTTAAACAGGGGGCGGACTAAAGCTTTCTTT. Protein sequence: CASSLNRGRTKAFF.

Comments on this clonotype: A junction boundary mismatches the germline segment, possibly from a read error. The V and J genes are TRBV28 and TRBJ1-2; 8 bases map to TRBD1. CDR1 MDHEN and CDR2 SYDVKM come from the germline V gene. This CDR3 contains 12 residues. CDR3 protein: CASSLGDRPHHF. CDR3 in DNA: TGTGCCAGCAGTTTAGGGGACAGGCCCCACCACTTC.